The 5 T cell receptor beta chains reported below all come from one sample, sequenced in a study of cytomegalovirus exposure and HLA in healthy donors (dated 2017 in TCRdb). Receptors were amplified or captured by the immunoSEQ multiplex PCR assay. TCRdb took over this immuneACCESS table, retaining in-frame rearrangements with V and J assigned. Such tables are incomplete; in checked studies, under half of the missing clones stem from an unresolved V gene, and the remainder is unexplained. Within this sample are under 250,000 clones, with around 86% of them counted one time only. The ten largest clones take up approximately 2% of the sample. The sequenced sample was PBMCs. The receptors were gathered from a woman younger than 35 in good health and CMV-seropositive.

This clone has only one observation. The chain carries TRBV2 and TRBJ1-1; 7 positions agree with TRBD1. With 1 base clipped from V and 6 bases from J, the junction kept 11 bases outside the gene matches. Germline V gene data show CDR1 as SNHLY and CDR2 as FYNNEI. The length of the CDR3 is 16 residues. The CDR3 is CASSEVPLTGPPEAFF. CDR3 DNA: TGTGCCAGCAGTGAAGTCCCCCTGACAGGGCCCCCTGAAGCTTTCTTT.

This clone was found once. The chain joins TRBV5-6 to TRBJ2-3; D is possibly TRBD2 (5 bases). V was clipped by 5 bases and J by 2 bases, with 15 bases between them. Germline lookup yields CDR1 SGHDT and CDR2 YYEEEE. CDR3 length equals 15 residues. In DNA, the CDR3 is TGTGCCAGCAGTCCGGTGGGAGTAAACACAGATACGCAGTATTTT. Translating it yields CASSPVGVNTDTQYF.

This clone is a singleton in its sample. The CDR3 protein is CASSLGQGAWPGDTQYF. The CDR3 coding sequence is TGTGCCAGCAGCCTCGGACAGGGGGCCTGGCCCGGAGATACGCAGTATTTT. The chain combines TRBV5-6 with TRBJ2-3, with 11 nucleotides matching TRBD1. V lost 4 bases to trimming and J lost 5 bases; unmatched junction nucleotides: 12. Germline CDR1 and CDR2: SGHDT and YYEEEE. CDR3 length: 17 amino acids.

This chain joins TRBV5-1 and TRBJ2-2, with no clear D. The CDR3 is 16 residues long. The V end was cut by 0 bases, the J end by 4 bases, with 13 bases between. Germline assignment: CDR1 SGHRS and CDR2 YFSETQ. This CDR3 is CASSLEGVVGTGELFF. The CDR3 nucleotides read TGCGCCAGCAGCTTGGAAGGAGTTGTGGGCACCGGGGAGCTGTTTTTT. The full variable domain, with the rest looked up from reference TRBV5-1 and TRBJ2-2, is KAGVTQTPRYLIKTRGQQVTLSCSPISGHRSVSWYQQTPGQGLQFLFEYFSETQRNKGNFPGRFSGRQFSNSRSEMNVSTLELGDSALYLCASSLEGVVGTGELFFGEGSRLTVL.

The chain recombines TRBV6-6 with TRBJ1-1, with unresolved D. CDR3 length: 15 residues. V lost 5 bases and J lost 5, with 18 bases in between. CDR1 is MNHNY and CDR2 is SVGAGI in the germline V gene (reference sequence). The CDR3 is CASSRWAPRQTEAFF. The CDR3 DNA follows: TGTGCCAGCAGTCGTTGGGCACCACGGCAAACTGAAGCTTTCTTT.